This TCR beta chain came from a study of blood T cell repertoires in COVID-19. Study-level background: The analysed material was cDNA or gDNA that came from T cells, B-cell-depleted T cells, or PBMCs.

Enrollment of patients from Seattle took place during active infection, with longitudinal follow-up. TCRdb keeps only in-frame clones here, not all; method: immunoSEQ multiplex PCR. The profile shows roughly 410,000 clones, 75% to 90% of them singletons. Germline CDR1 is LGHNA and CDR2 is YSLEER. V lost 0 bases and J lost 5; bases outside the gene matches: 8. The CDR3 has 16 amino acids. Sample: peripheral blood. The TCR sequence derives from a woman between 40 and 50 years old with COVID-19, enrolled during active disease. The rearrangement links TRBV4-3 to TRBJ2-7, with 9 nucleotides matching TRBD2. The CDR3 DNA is TGCGCCAGCAGCCAAGATTCTGCGGGAGGGAACGACGAGCAGTACTTC. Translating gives CASSQDSAGGNDEQYF.